Listed here are 10 T cell receptor beta chains from one sample, sequenced in a study of human T cells and chemical hapten exposure. The time point denotes: pre-sensitization, week 0. Sample treatment: therapeutic diphenylcyclopropenone sensitization with weekly scalp DPC. TCRdb re-called the RACE reads through MiXCR, storing one row per CDR3 protein. The sample yields 200,000 to 300,000 distinct CDR3 sequences, 7.5% to 9% seen once. The sequencing here drew on whole blood, taken in connection with sensitization to the hapten diphenylcyclopropenone (DPC). Every receptor here comes from a woman between 40 and 50 years old with alopecia areata. Some clones in this sample may be carry-over from other donors' samples.

Many counts were recorded for this clonotype. The chain uses TRBV28 and TRBJ2-1; 8 bases are a match to TRBD2. This CDR3 has 12 amino acids. CDR1 and CDR2 from the germline V gene are MDHEN and SYDVKM. V lost 2 bases to trimming and J lost 10 bases; unmatched junction nucleotides: 1. Here the CDR3 reads CASSLVAGEQFF. The CDR3 nucleotides are TGTGCCAGCAGTTTAGTAGCGGGAGAGCAGTTCTTC.

This clonotype was seen more than once but under ten times. The rearrangement joins TRBV28 to TRBJ2-3; 8 nucleotides align to TRBD1. Germline V lookup: CDR1 MDHEN, CDR2 SYDVKM. V trimming: 1 base; J trimming: 1 base; junction bases outside the gene matches: 4. This CDR3 spans 16 amino acids. The CDR3 reads CASSLSTGAGTDTQYF. The CDR3 DNA sequence: TGTGCCAGCAGTTTATCGACAGGGGCGGGCACAGATACGCAGTATTTT.

The V gene is TRBV7-2, the J gene TRBJ1-5; 8 bases line up with TRBD1. The CDR3 length is 15 residues. The ends lost 5 bases at V and 6 bases at J; junction bases unmatched: 9. The germline V gene encodes CDR1 SGHTA and CDR2 FQGNSA. The CDR3 protein is CASSAGQGHSQPQHF. The CDR3, as DNA: TGTGCCAGCAGCGCCGGACAGGGACATAGTCAGCCCCAGCATTTT.

This clonotype was seen a single time. The V gene is TRBV7-3, the J gene TRBJ2-5; TRBD2 aligns across 7 bases. This CDR3 contains 15 residues. The V segment lost 1 base and the J segment 7 bases; nucleotides outside the gene matches: 9. Germline V lookup: CDR1 SGHTA, CDR2 FQGTGA. The CDR3 DNA follows: TGTGCCAGCAGCTTAAATAAGGCGGGAGTGGGGACCCAGTACTTC. Encoded protein: CASSLNKAGVGTQYF.

This sequence joins TRBV29-1 and TRBJ2-5, with TRBD2 matching over 10 bases. The CDR3 is 15 amino acids. The J segment lost 4 bases and the V segment lost 2 bases, leaving 7 bases of the junction unmatched. Germline CDR1 reads SQVTM; CDR2 reads ANQGSEA. CDR3 DNA sequence: TGCAGCGTTGAAACAGGGACTAGCGTTGGAGAGACCCAGTACTTC. Its translation: CSVETGTSVGETQYF.

This clonotype showed up just a few times. V and J are TRBV24-1 and TRBJ2-5, with D possibly being TRBD1 (5 bases). CDR1 and CDR2 from the germline V gene are KGHDR and SFDVKD. This CDR3 contains 15 residues. V lost 1 base and J 4 bases, leaving 12 bases between the germline ends. CDR3 DNA: TGTGCCACCAGTGATTTCGGGCAGGGTGGAGAGACCCAGTACTTC. This sequence encodes CATSDFGQGGETQYF.

This clonotype was detected only a few times. The chain has TRBV20-1 and TRBJ1-4; TRBD1 might be the D (6 bases). Germline CDR1 reads DFQATT; CDR2 reads SNEGSKA (reference sequence). The CDR3 consists of 14 residues. The V and J ends lost 0 bases and 4 bases respectively, with 9 bases between them. CDR3 sequence: CSARDPRGNEKLFF. The CDR3 DNA sequence: TGCAGTGCTAGAGATCCCAGGGGTAATGAAAAACTGTTTTTT.

In this sample, this clonotype turned up once. This chain uses TRBV7-9 with TRBJ1-1; D unclear. Germline V gene lookup returns CDR1 SEHNR and CDR2 FQNEAQ (reference sequence). The CDR3 sequence is 16 residues long. V gave up 1 base and J gave up 3 bases, with 15 bases separating them. Here the CDR3 reads CASSLDSLRDHTEAFF. In DNA form, the CDR3 reads TGTGCCAGCAGCTTAGATAGTTTGAGGGATCACACTGAAGCTTTCTTT.

V gene TRBV20-1 combines with J gene TRBJ1-5, with D perhaps TRBD1 (6 bases). Germline V gives CDR1 DFQATT, CDR2 SNEGSKA (reference sequence). This CDR3 region has 14 residues. Trimming cost V 6 bases and J 4 bases, with 16 bases left between them. CDR3 DNA: TGCAGTGCCAATGCAGGGGCCGCTAATCAGCCCCAGCATTTT. Protein product: CSANAGAANQPQHF.

The chain carries TRBV6-5 and TRBJ1-3; TRBD1 agrees at 7 bases. The CDR3 extends over 14 amino acids. V lost 0 bases, J lost 4 bases, and 0 bases stayed unmatched. The germline CDR1 and CDR2 sequences are MNHEY and SVGAGI. This CDR3 is CASSYSTGGNTIYF. The CDR3, as DNA: TGTGCCAGCAGTTACTCGACAGGGGGAAACACCATATATTTT.